This T cell receptor (beta chain) was identified in a study of T cell responses to AZD1222 COVID-19 vaccine. Overall study results and limits: Donors were largely white British and mainly female; clonal diversity was possibly underestimated. Spike-specific TCR breadth and depth were elevated following two AZD1222 doses.

Assay used: immunoSEQ multiplex PCR; TCRdb lists only in-frame clones, some missing. The table shows 100,000 to 120,000 clones, with about nine tenths occurring only once. V was pared by 3 bases and J by 5 bases, with 6 bases between. CDR1 and CDR2 from the germline V gene are SGDLS and YYNGEE. This CDR3 comprises 13 residues. In regard to this clone: Its antigen is still unknown.

This rearrangement joins TRBV9 to TRBJ1-6; D call uncertain. This material consisted of peripheral blood, taken on day 0 of MenACWY control vaccination. The sequence derives from an adult in good health. CDR3 amino acids: CASSANNNSPLHF. In nucleotides, the CDR3 is TGTGCCAGCAGCGCCAATAATAATTCACCCCTCCACTTT.